A selection of T cell receptor beta chains follows, all from one sample in a study of T cells expressing NK-cell markers. Following a re-call of the 5' RACE reads, TCRdb has one entry per CDR3 protein and lacks DNA. This sample's table has 550,000 to 600,000 distinct CDR3 sequences. Sequenced input: blood T cells: a sorted CD56 or NKG2C T cell subset, CD4+ or CD8+ T cells, or bulk PBMC T cells (not recorded which). The receptors were sampled from a man between 18 and 29 years old in good health. Both conserved end residues are part of each CDR3. Fields, in order: J gene, V gene, CDR3 protein.

J: TRBJ2-1; V: TRBV12-3/TRBV12-4; CDR3: CASVGLAGHNEQFF
J: TRBJ2-2; V: TRBV7-2; CDR3: CASSLRLVVRNTGELFF
J: TRBJ1-2; V: TRBV7-2; CDR3: CASSATGGNYGYTF
J: TRBJ2-7; V: TRBV6-1; CDR3: CASSKARGLAGSYSYEQYF
J: TRBJ2-5; V: TRBV28; CDR3: CASGSGPFQETQYF
J: TRBJ2-3; V: TRBV12-3/TRBV12-4; CDR3: CASSFPTDTSTDTQYF
J: TRBJ2-1; V: TRBV20-1; CDR3: CSARDSRGSLHPNEQFF
J: TRBJ2-1; V: TRBV20-1; CDR3: CSATHHSSLQFF
J: TRBJ1-3; V: TRBV30; CDR3: CAWSQGSRSGNTIYF
J: TRBJ2-1; V: TRBV7-2; CDR3: CASSRFRQGPLRNEQFF
J: TRBJ2-2; V: TRBV6-5; CDR3: CASSSTTGNTGELFF
J: TRBJ2-3; V: TRBV11-2; CDR3: CASSLGAGGIVADTQYF
J: TRBJ2-2; V: TRBV15; CDR3: CATSRDVTGTGELFF
J: TRBJ2-1; V: TRBV5-1; CDR3: CASSSPLGLAGAGEQFF
J: TRBJ2-3; V: TRBV11-2; CDR3: CASSFGGSRQGAGAGAQYF
J: TRBJ2-7; V: TRBV27; CDR3: CASSSPGLAGGYEQYF
J: TRBJ2-7; V: TRBV6-2/TRBV6-3; CDR3: CASTPWETGTNYYEQYF
J: TRBJ2-6; V: TRBV15; CDR3: CATSRVGSSGANVLTF
J: TRBJ2-5; V: TRBV5-1; CDR3: CASRPREFQETQYF
J: TRBJ2-7; V: TRBV19; CDR3: CASARTGLSYEQYF
J: TRBJ2-1; V: TRBV19; CDR3: CASSILSGVDEQFF
J: TRBJ2-1; V: TRBV10-3; CDR3: CATRDHSSYNEQFF
J: TRBJ2-1; V: TRBV3-1; CDR3: CASSIRRDKQFF
J: TRBJ2-2; V: TRBV6-4; CDR3: CASSAAGQGYTGELFF
J: TRBJ2-2; V: TRBV29-1; CDR3: CSVDLGGVTGELFF
J: TRBJ2-3; V: TRBV20-1; CDR3: CSARGGDPTDTQYF
J: TRBJ2-5; V: TRBV20-1; CDR3: CSATAGGEETQYF
J: TRBJ2-1; V: TRBV12-3/TRBV12-4; CDR3: CASGRAREQFF
J: TRBJ2-3; V: TRBV29-1; CDR3: CSVQYGGSFDTQYF
J: TRBJ2-1; V: TRBV12-3/TRBV12-4; CDR3: CASSLGRREQFF
J: TRBJ2-3; V: TRBV6-5; CDR3: CASSSKPGRTDTQYF
J: TRBJ1-1; V: TRBV12-3/TRBV12-4; CDR3: CASSLAGLNTEAFF
J: TRBJ2-5; V: TRBV6-5; CDR3: CASSYSGRGEETQYF
J: TRBJ2-1; V: TRBV4-1; CDR3: CASSQDGAGNEQFF
J: TRBJ2-4; V: TRBV29-1; CDR3: CSVSRLVAKNIQYF
J: TRBJ1-4; V: TRBV20-1; CDR3: CSANLDRALFF
J: TRBJ2-7; V: TRBV6-2/TRBV6-3; CDR3: CASSYSRTGTYEQYF
J: TRBJ1-1; V: TRBV5-1; CDR3: CASSPGHPLNTEAFF
J: TRBJ2-1; V: TRBV4-1; CDR3: CASSQDRAPRVYNEQFF
J: TRBJ1-1; V: TRBV7-9; CDR3: CASSPAPTEAFF
J: TRBJ2-1; V: TRBV27; CDR3: CASSFRTSYAGEQFF